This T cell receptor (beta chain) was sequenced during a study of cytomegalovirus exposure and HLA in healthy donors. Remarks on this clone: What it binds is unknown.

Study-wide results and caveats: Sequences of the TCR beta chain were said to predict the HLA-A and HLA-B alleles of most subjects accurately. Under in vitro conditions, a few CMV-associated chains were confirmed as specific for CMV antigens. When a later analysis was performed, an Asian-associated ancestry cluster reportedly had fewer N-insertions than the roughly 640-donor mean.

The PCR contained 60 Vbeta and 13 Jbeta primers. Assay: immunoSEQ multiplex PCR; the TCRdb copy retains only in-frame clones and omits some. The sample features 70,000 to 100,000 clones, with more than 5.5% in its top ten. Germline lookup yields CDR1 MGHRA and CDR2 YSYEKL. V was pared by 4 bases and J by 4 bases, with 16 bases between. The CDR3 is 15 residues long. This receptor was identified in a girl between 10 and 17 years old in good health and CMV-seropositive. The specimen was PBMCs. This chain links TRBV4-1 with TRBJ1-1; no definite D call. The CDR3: CASSPSPAAPTEAFF. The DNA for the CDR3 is TGCGCCAGCAGCCCGTCCCCAGCGGCCCCCACTGAAGCTTTCTTT.